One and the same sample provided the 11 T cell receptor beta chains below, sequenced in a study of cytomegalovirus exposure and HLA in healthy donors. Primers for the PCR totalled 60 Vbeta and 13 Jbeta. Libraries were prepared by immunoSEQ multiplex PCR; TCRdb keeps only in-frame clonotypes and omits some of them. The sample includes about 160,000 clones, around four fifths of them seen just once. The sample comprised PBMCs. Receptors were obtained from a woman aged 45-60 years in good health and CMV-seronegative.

CDR3 coding DNA: TGTGCCAGCAGTTTTACAGGGGCCAGGGGCAATCAGCCCCAGCATTTT. Translating it yields CASSFTGARGNQPQHF. J is TRBJ1-5 and V is TRBV28, with 7 nucleotides matching TRBD1. V was pared by 3 bases and J by 2 bases, with 7 bases of the junction left unmatched. The CDR3 runs 16 residues. The V gene's germline CDR1 is MDHEN and CDR2 SYDVKM.

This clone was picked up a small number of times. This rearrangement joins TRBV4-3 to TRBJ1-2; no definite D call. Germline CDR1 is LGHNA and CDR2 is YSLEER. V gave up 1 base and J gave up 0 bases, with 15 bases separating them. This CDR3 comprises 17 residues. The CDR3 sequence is CASSQAAWTGTNYGYTF. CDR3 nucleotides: TGCGCCAGCAGCCAAGCAGCTTGGACGGGGACTAACTATGGCTACACCTTC.

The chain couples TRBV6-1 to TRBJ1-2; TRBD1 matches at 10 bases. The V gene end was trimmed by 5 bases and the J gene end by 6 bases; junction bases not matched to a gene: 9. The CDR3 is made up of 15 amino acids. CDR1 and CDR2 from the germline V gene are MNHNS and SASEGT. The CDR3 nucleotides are TGTGCCAGCAGTACTTGGACAGGGGGAATTGATGGCTACACCTTC. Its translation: CASSTWTGGIDGYTF.

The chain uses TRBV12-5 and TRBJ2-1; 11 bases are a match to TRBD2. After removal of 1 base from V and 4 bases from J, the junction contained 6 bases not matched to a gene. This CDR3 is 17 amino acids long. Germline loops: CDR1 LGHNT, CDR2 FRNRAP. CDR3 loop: CASGLGTWTSGYNEQFF. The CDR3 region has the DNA TGTGCTAGTGGTTTGGGAACCTGGACTAGCGGGTACAATGAGCAGTTCTTC.

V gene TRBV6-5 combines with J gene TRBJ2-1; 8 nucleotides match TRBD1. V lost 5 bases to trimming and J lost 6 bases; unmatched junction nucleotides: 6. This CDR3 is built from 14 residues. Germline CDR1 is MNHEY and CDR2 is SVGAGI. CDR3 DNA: TGTGCCAGCAGTAAACAGGGGGGACCCAATGAGCAGTTCTTC. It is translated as CASSKQGGPNEQFF.

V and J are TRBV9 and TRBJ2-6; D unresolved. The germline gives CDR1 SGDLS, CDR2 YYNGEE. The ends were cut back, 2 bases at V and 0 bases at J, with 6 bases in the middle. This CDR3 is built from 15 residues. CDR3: CASSVIPSGANVLTF. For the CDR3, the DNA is TGTGCCAGCAGCGTTATCCCCTCTGGGGCCAACGTCCTGACTTTC.

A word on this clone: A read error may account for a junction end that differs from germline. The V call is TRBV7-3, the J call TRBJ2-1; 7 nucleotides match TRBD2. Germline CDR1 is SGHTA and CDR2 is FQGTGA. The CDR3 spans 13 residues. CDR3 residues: CASSSFSGGRWIF. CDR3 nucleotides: TGTGCCAGCAGCTCCTTCTCCGGCGGGAGATGGATCTTC.

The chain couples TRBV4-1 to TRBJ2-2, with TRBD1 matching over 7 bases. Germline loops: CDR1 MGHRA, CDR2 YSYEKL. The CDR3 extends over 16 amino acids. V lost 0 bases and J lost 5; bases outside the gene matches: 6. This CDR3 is CASSQDRDRPTGELFF. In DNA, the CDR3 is TGCGCCAGCAGCCAAGACCGGGACAGACCAACCGGGGAGCTGTTTTTT.

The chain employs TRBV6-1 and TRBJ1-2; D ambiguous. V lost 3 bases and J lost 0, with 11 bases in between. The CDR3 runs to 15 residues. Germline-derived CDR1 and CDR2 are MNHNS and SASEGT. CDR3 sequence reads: CASSDRRRANYGYTF. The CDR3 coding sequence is TGTGCCAGCAGTGACCGCCGGAGAGCTAACTATGGCTACACCTTC.

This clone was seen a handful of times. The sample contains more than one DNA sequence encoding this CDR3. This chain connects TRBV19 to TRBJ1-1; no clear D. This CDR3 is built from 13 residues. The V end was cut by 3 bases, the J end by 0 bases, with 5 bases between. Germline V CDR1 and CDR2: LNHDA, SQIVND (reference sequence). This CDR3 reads CASSIQVNTEAFF. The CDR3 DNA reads TGTGCCAGTAGTATTCAGGTGAACACTGAAGCTTTCTTT.

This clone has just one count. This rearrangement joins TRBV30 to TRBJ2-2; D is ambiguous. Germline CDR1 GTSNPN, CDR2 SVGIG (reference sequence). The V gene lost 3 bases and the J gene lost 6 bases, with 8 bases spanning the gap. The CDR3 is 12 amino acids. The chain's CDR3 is CAWSPGPGELFF. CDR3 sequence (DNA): TGTGCCTGGAGCCCTGGGCCCGGGGAGCTGTTTTTT.